The present T cell receptor (beta chain) was sequenced within a study of cytomegalovirus exposure and HLA in healthy donors. The PCR contained 60 Vbeta and 13 Jbeta primers. Produced via immunoSEQ multiplex PCR; TCRdb's table is partial and in-frame only. The sample carries more than 110,000 clones, approximately 80% recorded once. The V end was cut by 1 base, the J end by 0 bases, with 10 bases between. Germline CDR1 and CDR2: SGHVS and FQNEAQ. This CDR3 is 16 amino acids long. The source is a male donor in good health and CMV-seronegative. The V call is TRBV7-8, the J call TRBJ1-3; D is uncertain. Material: PBMCs. Here the CDR3 reads CASSLETRLSGNTIYF. CDR3 nucleotide sequence: TGTGCCAGCAGCTTAGAGACTCGTCTCTCTGGAAACACCATATATTTT. The whole variable domain, filled in from reference TRBV7-8 and TRBJ1-3, reads GAGVSQSPRYKVAKRGQDVALRCDPISGHVSLFWYQQALGQGPEFLTYFQNEAQLDKSGLPSDRFFAERPEGSVSTLKIQRTQQEDSAVYLCASSLETRLSGNTIYFGEGSWLTVV.